One sample yielded the 18 T cell receptor beta chains listed below, sequenced in a study of human T cells and chemical hapten exposure. TCRdb re-called the RACE reads through MiXCR, storing one row per CDR3 protein. The sample lists fewer than 45,000 distinct CDR3 sequences, about 4% occurring once. Documented time point: patch test 1, 2 weeks after DPC sensitization. As for treatment: therapeutic diphenylcyclopropenone sensitization with weekly scalp DPC. Unfractionated whole blood was the source from which total RNA was extracted. The source material was whole blood, sampled in connection with sensitization to the hapten diphenylcyclopropenone (DPC). These receptors all come from a man aged 45-65 years with alopecia areata. Some clones in this sample may be carry-over from other donors' samples.

This clonotype was recorded at least ten times. As DNA, the CDR3 is TGTGCCAGCAGTTTAGCGCGTGGGCAGGGGGCGAGAAATGAGCAGTTCTTC. Translated, it gives CASSLARGQGARNEQFF. The chain employs TRBV12-3 or TRBV12-4 and TRBJ2-1, with TRBD1 identical over 8 bases. This CDR3 region has 17 residues. V lost 0 bases, J lost 7 bases, and 11 bases stayed unmatched.

This clonotype was counted ten times or more. The chain couples TRBV11-2 to TRBJ2-1, with a weak D call TRBD1 (6 bases). V gave up 2 bases and J gave up 1 base, with 9 bases separating them. The germline gives CDR1 SGHAT, CDR2 FQNNGV. The CDR3 runs to 15 residues. CDR3 in DNA: TGTGCCAGCAGCTTAAATGGACAGTCCTACAATGAGCAGTTCTTC. This gives the protein CASSLNGQSYNEQFF.

This clonotype came up many times. This chain connects TRBV10-3 to TRBJ2-5, with D unclear. The CDR3 covers 13 residues. CDR1 is ENHRY, CDR2 SYGVKD, per germline. The germline V and J ends were trimmed by 1 base and 3 bases, with 6 bases remaining between them. The CDR3 region has the DNA TGTGCCATCAGTGAGTACGAGGAAGAGACCCAGTACTTC. Amino acid sequence: CAISEYEEETQYF.

In this sample, this clonotype turned up many times. The chain is built from TRBV20-1 and TRBJ2-3; D remains ambiguous. V shed 4 bases and J shed 4 bases, with 9 bases lying between them. CDR1 and CDR2 (germline): DFQATT, SNEGSKA (reference sequence). The length of the CDR3 is 12 residues. The DNA of the CDR3 is TGCAGTGCTATAGCTTTGGCAGATACGCAGTATTTT. Translation gives CSAIALADTQYF.

The V and J genes are TRBV12-3 or TRBV12-4 and TRBJ2-7; D is possibly TRBD2 (6 bases). V was shortened by 4 bases and J by 1 base, with 20 bases between the two germline ends. The CDR3 consists of 17 residues. CDR3 in amino acids: CASSSGGDFTPSYEQYF. CDR3 DNA sequence: TGTGCCAGCAGTTCCGGAGGGGACTTTACACCATCCTACGAGCAGTACTTC.

This clonotype has a handful of counts. The chain couples TRBV6-1 to TRBJ1-6; 7 bases are shared with TRBD1. CDR3 length: 14 residues. Per the germline V gene, CDR1 is MNHNS and CDR2 is SASEGT. The J segment lost 7 bases and the V segment lost 6 bases, leaving 6 bases of the junction unmatched. CDR3 residues: CASRTGQANSPLHF. CDR3 bases: TGTGCCAGCAGGACAGGGCAGGCCAATTCACCCCTCCACTTT.

Ten or more counts support this clonotype. V gene TRBV5-1 combines with J gene TRBJ2-3; D is undetermined. The CDR3 totals 15 residues. The ends were cut back, 2 bases at V and 1 base at J, with 11 bases in the middle. Germline CDR1 SGHRS, CDR2 YFSETQ. CDR3 amino acids: CASSFSGDRTDTQYF. The CDR3 DNA is TGCGCCAGCAGCTTCTCCGGTGACCGCACAGATACGCAGTATTTT.

This clonotype was counted ten times or more. The chain combines TRBV5-6 with TRBJ2-1, with D tentatively TRBD2 (6 bases). This CDR3 has 13 amino acids. Germline V CDR1 and CDR2: SGHDT, YYEEEE. Trimming pared 2 bases from V and 7 bases from J, leaving 10 bases between. The CDR3 DNA is TGTGCCAGCAGCTTTAGCGGACGGAATGAGCAGTTCTTC. This gives the protein CASSFSGRNEQFF.

This clonotype was seen ten or more times. This chain links TRBV6-1 with TRBJ2-2; TRBD1 aligns across 10 bases. After removal of 0 bases from V and 5 bases from J, the junction contained 9 bases not matched to a gene. This CDR3 contains 18 residues. From germline, CDR1 is MNHNS and CDR2 SASEGT. The CDR3 nucleotides are TGTGCCAGCAGTGAAGCAACATATGGACAGGGGGGAACCGGGGAGCTGTTTTTT. The encoded protein is CASSEATYGQGGTGELFF.

This clonotype was observed a handful of times. The chain uses TRBV6-1 and TRBJ2-5; D is tentatively TRBD1 or TRBD2 (9 bases each). The CDR3 contains 18 residues. Germline loops: CDR1 MNHNS, CDR2 SASEGT. V lost 6 bases, J lost 2 bases, and 25 bases lay in between. DNA of the CDR3: TGTGCCAGCAGAGCCGGACAGGGGCTAGCGGGACGACAAGAGACCCAGTACTTC. Amino acid sequence: CASRAGQGLAGRQETQYF.

The sample holds many counts of this clonotype. This chain joins TRBV28 and TRBJ2-7; possible D gene TRBD1, 5 bases. The CDR3 has 15 amino acids. Germline V CDR1 and CDR2: MDHEN, SYDVKM. V lost 5 bases to trimming and J lost 0 bases, with 14 bases between them. CDR3 nucleotides: TGTGCCAGCAGTGGGGCCCGTACAGCCTCCTACGAGCAGTACTTC. This encodes CASSGARTASYEQYF.

This clonotype has ten or more counts. The J gene is TRBJ2-6, the V gene TRBV10-3; 8 bases are a match to TRBD1. The trim removed 6 bases at V and 0 bases at J, leaving 4 bases unmatched. In germline, CDR1 is ENHRY, CDR2 SYGVKD. This CDR3 spans 16 amino acids. The CDR3: CAISSGTGSGANVLTF. CDR3 DNA sequence: TGTGCCATCAGCTCCGGGACAGGCTCTGGGGCCAACGTCCTGACTTTC.

This clonotype was seen at least ten times. V is TRBV6-5 and J is TRBJ2-7; 7 nucleotides line up with TRBD1. CDR3 length: 14 residues. Germline CDR1 MNHEY, CDR2 SVGAGI. The junction had 6 bases not matched to a gene; V was cut back by 2 bases and J by 5 bases. CDR3: CASSYATGSDEQYF. The CDR3, as DNA: TGTGCCAGCAGTTACGCGACAGGGTCCGACGAGCAGTACTTC.

A single count supports this clonotype. Just one base apart from a much larger clone, this may be a read error. The chain combines TRBV5-1 with TRBJ2-2, with 10 bases identical to TRBD1. The germline gives CDR1 SGHRS, CDR2 YFSETQ. CDR3 size: 15 residues. With V trimmed by 3 bases and J by 9 bases, 8 bases remained unmatched. CDR3 bases: TGCGCCAGCAGCTCCGACAGGGGGCAGGACTGGGAGCTGTTTTTT. It is translated as CASSSDRGQDWELFF.

This clonotype was seen repeatedly, ten times or more. Germline is not matched at one junction end, which may reflect a read error. This chain joins TRBV7-7 and TRBJ2-7, with TRBD2 matching 11 bases. Germline assignment: CDR1 SSHAT and CDR2 FNYEAQ (reference sequence). CDR3 length equals 13 residues. CDR3 DNA: TGTGCTAGCAGCTTCCTAGCGGGAGGCGAGCAGTACTTC. Translated, it gives CASSFLAGGEQYF.

This clonotype was counted ten times or more. The rearrangement uses TRBV27 and TRBJ2-6; D gene ambiguous. Germline V gene lookup returns CDR1 MNHEY and CDR2 SMNVEV (reference sequence). The CDR3 covers 15 residues. Trimming shortened V by 5 bases and J by 1 base, and 9 bases separated the two germline ends. CDR3 in DNA: TGTGCCAGCAGTCCCGGGTGGTCTGGGGCCAACGTCCTGACTTTC. This codes for CASSPGWSGANVLTF.

This clonotype has more than one count but fewer than ten. V is TRBV28 and J is TRBJ1-5; D gene ambiguous. CDR1 is MDHEN, CDR2 SYDVKM, per germline. The CDR3 totals 15 residues. V dropped 1 base and J dropped 7 bases, with 14 bases sitting between them. This chain's CDR3 is CASSLSGRVVQPQHF. DNA for the CDR3: TGTGCCAGCAGTTTATCGGGGAGGGTGGTCCAGCCCCAGCATTTT.

This clonotype was seen ten or more times. J is TRBJ1-2 and V is TRBV12-3 or TRBV12-4; TRBD1 matches 10 bases. The CDR3 runs 17 residues. V was pared by 6 bases and J by 11 bases, with 21 bases of the junction left unmatched. The chain's CDR3 is CASRPGQGSRSGVEYTF. The CDR3 DNA reads TGTGCCAGCAGGCCGGGACAGGGGTCCCGGAGTGGAGTGGAGTACACCTTC.